This record covers a single TCR beta chain. What it recognizes is unknown. This specimen comes from a study of T cell responses to AZD1222 COVID-19 vaccine. Whole-study findings and limits: Repertoires were collected only later (after the peak T cell response had occurred).

Method: immunoSEQ multiplex PCR; TCRdb's copy keeps in-frame clones and lacks some. The sample carries 90,000 to 150,000 clones, 86% recorded once. CDR1 is WNHNN, CDR2 SYGVQD, per germline (reference sequence). The V end was cut by 1 base, the J end by 6 bases, with 10 bases between. This CDR3 has 14 residues. This chain uses TRBV10-1 with TRBJ1-3; D not certain. Source: peripheral blood, taken on day 0 of AZD1222 vaccination. This receptor was identified in an adult in good health. CDR3 residues: CASSEFQRENTIYF. CDR3 coding DNA: TGCGCCAGCAGTGAGTTCCAACGGGAAAACACCATATATTTT.